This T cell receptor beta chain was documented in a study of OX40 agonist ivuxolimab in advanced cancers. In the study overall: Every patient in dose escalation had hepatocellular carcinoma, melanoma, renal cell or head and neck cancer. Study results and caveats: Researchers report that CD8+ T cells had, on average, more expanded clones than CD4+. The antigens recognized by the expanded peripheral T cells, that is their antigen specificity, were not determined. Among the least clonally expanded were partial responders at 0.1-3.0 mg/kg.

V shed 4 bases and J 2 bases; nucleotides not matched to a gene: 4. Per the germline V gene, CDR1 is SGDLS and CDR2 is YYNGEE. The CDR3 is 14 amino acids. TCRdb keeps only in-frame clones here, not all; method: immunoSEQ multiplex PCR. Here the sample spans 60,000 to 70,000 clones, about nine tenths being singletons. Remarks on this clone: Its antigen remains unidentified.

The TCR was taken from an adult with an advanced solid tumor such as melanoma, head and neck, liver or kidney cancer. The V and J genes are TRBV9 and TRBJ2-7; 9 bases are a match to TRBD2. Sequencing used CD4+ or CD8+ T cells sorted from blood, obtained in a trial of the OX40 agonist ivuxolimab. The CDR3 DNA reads TGTGCCAGCAGCTTGGCGGGAGGGACCTACGAGCAGTACTTC. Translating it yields CASSLAGGTYEQYF.